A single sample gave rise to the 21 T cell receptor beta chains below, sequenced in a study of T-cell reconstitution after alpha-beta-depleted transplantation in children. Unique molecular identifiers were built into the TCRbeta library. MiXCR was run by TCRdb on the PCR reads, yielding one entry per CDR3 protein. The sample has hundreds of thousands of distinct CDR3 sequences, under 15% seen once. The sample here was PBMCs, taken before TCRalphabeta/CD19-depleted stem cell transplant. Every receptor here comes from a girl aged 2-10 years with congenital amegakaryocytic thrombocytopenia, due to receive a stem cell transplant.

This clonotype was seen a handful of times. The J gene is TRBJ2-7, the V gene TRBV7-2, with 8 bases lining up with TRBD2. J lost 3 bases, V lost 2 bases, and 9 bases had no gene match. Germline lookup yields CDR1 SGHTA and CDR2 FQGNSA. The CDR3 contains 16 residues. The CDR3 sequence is CASSLSKLAESYEQYF. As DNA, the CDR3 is TGTGCCAGCAGCTTAAGTAAACTAGCGGAAAGCTACGAGCAGTACTTC.

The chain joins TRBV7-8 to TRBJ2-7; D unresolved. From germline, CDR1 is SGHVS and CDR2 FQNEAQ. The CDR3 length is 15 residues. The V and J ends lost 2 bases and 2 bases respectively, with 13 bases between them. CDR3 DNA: TGTGCCAGCAGCTTACGTTTACAAGGACCCTACGAGCAGTACTTC. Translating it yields CASSLRLQGPYEQYF.

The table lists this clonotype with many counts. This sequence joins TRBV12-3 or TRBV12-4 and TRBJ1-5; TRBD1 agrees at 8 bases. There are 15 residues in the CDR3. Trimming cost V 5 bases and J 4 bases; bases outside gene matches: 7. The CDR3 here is CASSPGRQGNQPQHF. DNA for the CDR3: TGTGCCAGCAGTCCCGGCCGACAGGGGAATCAGCCCCAGCATTTT.

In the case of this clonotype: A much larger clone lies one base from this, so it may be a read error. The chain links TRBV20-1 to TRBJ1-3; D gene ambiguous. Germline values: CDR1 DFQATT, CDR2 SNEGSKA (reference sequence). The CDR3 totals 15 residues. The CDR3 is CSARGKVNSGKTIYF. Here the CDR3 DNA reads TGCAGTGCTAGGGGGAAGGTTAACTCTGGAAAGACCATATATTTT.

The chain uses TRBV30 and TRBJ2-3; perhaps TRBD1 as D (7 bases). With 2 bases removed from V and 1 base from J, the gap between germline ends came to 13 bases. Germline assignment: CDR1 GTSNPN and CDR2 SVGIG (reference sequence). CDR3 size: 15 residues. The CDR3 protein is CAWSSTGEGTDTQYF. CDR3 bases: TGTGCCTGGAGTTCAACAGGGGAGGGCACAGATACGCAGTATTTT.

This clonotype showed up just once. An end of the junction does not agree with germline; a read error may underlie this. Here the CDR3 reads CASTSGLAGELSF. The CDR3 DNA follows: TGTGCCAGCACGTCAGGGCTCGCCGGGGAGCTGTCTTTT. The rearrangement uses TRBV12-3 or TRBV12-4 and TRBJ2-2; D possibly matches TRBD1 or TRBD2 (5 bases each). The CDR3 totals 13 residues.

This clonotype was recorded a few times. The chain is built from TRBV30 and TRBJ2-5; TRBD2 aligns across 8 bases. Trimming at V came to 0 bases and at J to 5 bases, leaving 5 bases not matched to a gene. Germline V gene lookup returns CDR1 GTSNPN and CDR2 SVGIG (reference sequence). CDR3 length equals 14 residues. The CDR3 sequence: CAWSVLAGWETQYF. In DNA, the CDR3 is TGTGCCTGGAGTGTATTAGCGGGATGGGAGACCCAGTACTTC.

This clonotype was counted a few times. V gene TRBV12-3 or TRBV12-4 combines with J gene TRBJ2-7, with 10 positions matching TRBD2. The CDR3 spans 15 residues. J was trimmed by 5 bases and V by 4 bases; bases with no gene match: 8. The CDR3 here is CASSSWLAGVDEQYF. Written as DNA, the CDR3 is TGTGCCAGCAGTTCCTGGCTAGCGGGAGTCGACGAGCAGTACTTC.

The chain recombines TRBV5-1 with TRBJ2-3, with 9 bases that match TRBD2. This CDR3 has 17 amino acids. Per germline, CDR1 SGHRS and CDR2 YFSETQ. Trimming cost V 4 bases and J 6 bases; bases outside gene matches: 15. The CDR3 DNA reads TGCGCCAGCAGCCCCCTCGGGTCTAGCGGGGAGGAGGATACGCAGTATTTT. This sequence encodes CASSPLGSSGEEDTQYF.

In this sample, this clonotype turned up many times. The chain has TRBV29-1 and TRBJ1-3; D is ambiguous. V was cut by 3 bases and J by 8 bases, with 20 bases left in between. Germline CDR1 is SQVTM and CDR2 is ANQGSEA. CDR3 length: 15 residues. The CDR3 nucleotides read TGCAGCGTTGACCCTCCATGGGAAGTGAGGGACACCATATATTTT. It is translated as CSVDPPWEVRDTIYF.

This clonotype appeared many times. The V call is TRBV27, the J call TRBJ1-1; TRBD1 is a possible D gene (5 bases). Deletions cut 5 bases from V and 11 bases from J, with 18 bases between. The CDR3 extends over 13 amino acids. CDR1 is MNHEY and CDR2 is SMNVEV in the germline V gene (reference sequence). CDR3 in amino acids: CASSPGTTRAAFF. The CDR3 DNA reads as TGTGCCAGCAGTCCCGGGACGACCCGCGCGGCTTTCTTT.

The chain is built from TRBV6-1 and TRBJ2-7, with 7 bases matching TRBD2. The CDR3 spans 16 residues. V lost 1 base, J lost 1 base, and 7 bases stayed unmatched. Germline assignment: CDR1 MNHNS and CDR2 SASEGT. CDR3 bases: TGTGCCAGCAGTGAAGTATGGCTAGCGGCATCCTACGAGCAGTACTTC. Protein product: CASSEVWLAASYEQYF.

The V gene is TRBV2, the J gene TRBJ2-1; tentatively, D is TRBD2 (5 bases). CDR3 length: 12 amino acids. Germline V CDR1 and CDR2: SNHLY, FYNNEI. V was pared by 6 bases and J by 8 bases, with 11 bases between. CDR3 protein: CASREMEDEQFF. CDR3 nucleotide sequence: TGTGCCAGCAGGGAAATGGAGGATGAGCAGTTCTTC. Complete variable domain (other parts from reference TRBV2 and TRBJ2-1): EPEVTQTPSHQVTQMGQEVILRCVPISNHLYFYWYRQILGQKVEFLVSFYNNEISEKSEIFDDQFSVERPDGSNFTLKIRSTKLEDSAMYFCASREMEDEQFFGPGTRLTVL.

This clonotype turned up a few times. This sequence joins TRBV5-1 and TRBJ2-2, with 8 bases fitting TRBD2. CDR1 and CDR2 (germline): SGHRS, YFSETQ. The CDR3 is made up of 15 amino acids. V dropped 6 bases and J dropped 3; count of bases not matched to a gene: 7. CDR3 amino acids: CASTAGEGHTGELFF. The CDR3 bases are TGCGCCAGCACAGCGGGAGAGGGGCACACCGGGGAGCTGTTTTTT.

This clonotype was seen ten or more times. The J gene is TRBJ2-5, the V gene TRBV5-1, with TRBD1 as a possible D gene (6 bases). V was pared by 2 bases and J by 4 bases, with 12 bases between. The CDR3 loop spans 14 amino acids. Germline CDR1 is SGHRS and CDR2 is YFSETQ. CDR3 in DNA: TGCGCCAGCAGCTTCCGACAGGCTCGAGAGACCCAGTACTTC. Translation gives CASSFRQARETQYF.

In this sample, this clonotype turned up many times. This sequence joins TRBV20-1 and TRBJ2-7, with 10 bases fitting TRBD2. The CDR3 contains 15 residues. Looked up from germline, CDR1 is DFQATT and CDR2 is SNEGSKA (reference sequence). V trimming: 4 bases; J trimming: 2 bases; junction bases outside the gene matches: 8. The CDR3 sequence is CSAKPGTSVAYEQYF. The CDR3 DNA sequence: TGCAGTGCTAAGCCCGGGACTAGCGTCGCCTACGAGCAGTACTTC.

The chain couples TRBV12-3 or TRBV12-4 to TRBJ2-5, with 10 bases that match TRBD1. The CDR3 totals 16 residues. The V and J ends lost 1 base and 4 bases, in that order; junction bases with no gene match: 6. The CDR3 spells CASSLGDRGGRETQYF. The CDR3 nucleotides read TGTGCCAGCAGTTTAGGGGACAGGGGAGGTAGAGAGACCCAGTACTTC.

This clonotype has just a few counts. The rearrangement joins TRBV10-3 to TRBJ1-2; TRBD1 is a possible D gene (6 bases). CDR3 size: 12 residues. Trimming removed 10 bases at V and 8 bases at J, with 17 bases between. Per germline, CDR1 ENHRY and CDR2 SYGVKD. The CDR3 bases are TGTGCCAGCCGACGGGACAAACGAGGCTACACCTTC. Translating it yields CASRRDKRGYTF.

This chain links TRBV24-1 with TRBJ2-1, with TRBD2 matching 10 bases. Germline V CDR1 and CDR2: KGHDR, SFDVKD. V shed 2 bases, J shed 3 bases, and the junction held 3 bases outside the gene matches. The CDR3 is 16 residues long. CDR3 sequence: CATSDSSGSDYNEQFF. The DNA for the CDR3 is TGTGCCACCAGTGATTCTAGCGGGAGTGACTACAATGAGCAGTTCTTC.

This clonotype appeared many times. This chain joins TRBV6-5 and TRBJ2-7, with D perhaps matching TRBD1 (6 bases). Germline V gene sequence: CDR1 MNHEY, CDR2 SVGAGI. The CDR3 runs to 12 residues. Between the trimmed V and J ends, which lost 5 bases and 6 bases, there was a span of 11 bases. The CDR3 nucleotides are TGTGCCAGCAGTCAGGGGACCGCCGAGCAGTACTTC. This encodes CASSQGTAEQYF.

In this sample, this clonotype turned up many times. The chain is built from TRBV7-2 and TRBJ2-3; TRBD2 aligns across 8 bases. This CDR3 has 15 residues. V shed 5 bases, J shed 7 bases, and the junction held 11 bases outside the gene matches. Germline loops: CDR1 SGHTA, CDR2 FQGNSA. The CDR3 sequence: CASSQSGLAWNTQYF. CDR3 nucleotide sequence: TGTGCCAGCAGCCAATCCGGACTAGCTTGGAATACGCAGTATTTT. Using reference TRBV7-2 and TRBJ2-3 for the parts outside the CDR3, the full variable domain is GAGVSQSPSNKVTEKGKDVELRCDPISGHTALYWYRQSLGQGLEFLIYFQGNSAPDKSGLPSDRFSAERTGGSVSTLTIQRTQQEDSAVYLCASSQSGLAWNTQYFGPGTRLTVL.